These T cell receptor beta chains were read from a single sample in a study of cytomegalovirus exposure and HLA in healthy donors. Sequencing used immunoSEQ multiplex PCR; TCRdb keeps in-frame clones, though not all of them. The sample has 180,000 or so clones; about 81% are singletons. The source material was PBMCs. These receptors all stem from a man between 40 and 49 years old in good health and CMV-seronegative. CDR3s include the opening cysteine and the closing phenylalanine or tryptophan. D genes are given only for firm matches. Size values are once, few and many counts, or a class for expanded clones, and some rows have none.

TRBD1	TRBV7-6	NA	TRBJ1-5	TGTGCCAGCAGCCTAGGGACAGGAGGGAGCAATCAGCCCCAGCATTTT	CASSLGTGGSNQPQHF
NA	TRBV10-3	NA	TRBJ1-1	TGTGCCATCAGGCGGGGGAACACTGAAGCTTTCTTT	CAIRRGNTEAFF
NA	TRBV18	NA	TRBJ1-2	TGTGCCAGCTCCCCTGACAGAGGCAATGGCTACACCTTC	CASSPDRGNGYTF
NA	TRBV4-2	NA	TRBJ1-3	TGTGCCAGCAGCCAAGAGGGGGGGCCCCTCTCTGGAAACACCATATATTTT	CASSQEGGPLSGNTIYF
NA	TRBV4-1	NA	TRBJ1-4	TGCGCCAGCAGCCATCTACAAGGGGGTGGCTCCGAGCTGTTTTTT	CASSHLQGGGSELFF
NA	TRBV28	NA	TRBJ1-5	TGTGCCAGCGACAGTGGCAATCAGCCCCAGCATTTT	CASDSGNQPQHF
TRBD1	TRBV2	NA	TRBJ1-5	TGTGCCAGCCGGGACAGGGACTGGCCCCAGCATTTT	CASRDRDWPQHF
TRBD2	TRBV29-1	NA	TRBJ2-7	TGCAGCGTTGATGGGACTAGCGGGGGGTCTACCTACGAGCAGTACTTC	CSVDGTSGGSTYEQYF
TRBD2	TRBV5-1	NA	TRBJ2-3	TGCGCCAGCAGCTTGGAGGGATCCGGGGGGGTCGGTACTAGCACAGATACGCAGTATTTT	CASSLEGSGGVGTSTDTQYF
NA	TRBV7-3	NA	TRBJ1-3	TGTGCCAGCAGCTTAAACGGTCGATCTGGAAACACCATATATTTT	CASSLNGRSGNTIYF
TRBD1	TRBV7-2	NA	TRBJ1-5	TGTGCCAGCAGCTTCACAGGGGGCGATCAGCCCCAGCATTTT	CASSFTGGDQPQHF
TRBD2	TRBV27	few	TRBJ2-7	TGTGCCAGCAGTTTCTTATGGACTAGCGGGGACCGCTACGAGCAGTACTTC	CASSFLWTSGDRYEQYF
NA	TRBV13	NA	TRBJ2-5	TGTGCCAGCAGCCCGGGTCCCGAAGAGACCCAGTACTTC	CASSPGPEETQYF
NA	TRBV5-6	NA	TRBJ1-2	TGTGCCAGCAGCTTGTCAGGCGATGGCTACACCTTC	CASSLSGDGYTF
TRBD2	TRBV14	NA	TRBJ2-7	TGTGCCAGCAGCCCGGACGGGAGGGGTGGCGAGCAGTACTTC	CASSPDGRGGEQYF
NA	TRBV6-5	NA	TRBJ1-2	TGTGCCAGCAGTTACCGGACTGGTATTTCTAACTATGGCTACACCTTC	CASSYRTGISNYGYTF
TRBD2	TRBV18	NA	TRBJ2-1	TGTGCCAGCTCCCCATCTCAACTAGCGGGGGACAATGAGCAGTTCTTC	CASSPSQLAGDNEQFF
TRBD1	TRBV7-2	NA	TRBJ1-1	TGTGCCAGCAGCTTGGCAGGGGGAATGGCTGAAGCTTTCTTT	CASSLAGGMAEAFF
TRBD2	TRBV27	NA	TRBJ2-3	TGTGCCAGCAGTAAGGGGACTAGCGGTGCAGATACGCAGTATTTT	CASSKGTSGADTQYF
TRBD1	TRBV2	NA	TRBJ2-2	TGTGCCAGCAGTGAAGAGGGGACAGGGGCCCCAAGCGGGGAGCTGTTTTTT	CASSEEGTGAPSGELFF
NA	TRBV6-5	NA	TRBJ2-5	TGTGCCAGCAGAGACGGCGGGACCAAACAGGGGCAGTACTTC	CASRDGGTKQGQYF
NA	TRBV30	NA	TRBJ2-7	TGTGCCTGGAGCCCCCCTGGGGGGGCACAGTACTTC	CAWSPPGGAQYF
NA	TRBV7-8	NA	TRBJ2-7	TGTGCCAGCAGCTCGTACGAACAGGTCTCCTACGAGCAGTACTTC	CASSSYEQVSYEQYF
TRBD1	TRBV28	NA	TRBJ2-3	TGTGCCAGCAGTTTAACCGGGACAGCAGATACGCAGTATTTT	CASSLTGTADTQYF
NA	TRBV5-1	NA	TRBJ1-1	TGCGCCAGCAGCTTGGGGGGTAGGGGGATGAACACTGAAGCTTTCTTT	CASSLGGRGMNTEAFF
NA	TRBV18	NA	TRBJ1-5	TGTGCCAGCTCACCTATTAGAACAGAATATAGCAATCAGCCCCAGCATTTT	CASSPIRTEYSNQPQHF
TRBD2	TRBV9	NA	TRBJ2-5	TGTGCCAGCAGCGTAGCAGCGGGAGGGACGGGATACCAAGAGACCCAGTACTTC	CASSVAAGGTGYQETQYF
TRBD1	TRBV5-6	NA	TRBJ1-5	TGTGCCAGCAGCTTGGGGTTTACAGGGGTGGGTCAGCCCCAGCATTTT	CASSLGFTGVGQPQHF
NA	TRBV10-3	NA	TRBJ2-7	TGTGCCATCAGTGCCTCTTACGAGCAGTACTTC	CAISASYEQYF
TRBD2	TRBV7-2	NA	TRBJ2-5	TGTGCCAGCAGCTTAGAACCGGGAGGGCTCCAAGAGACCCAGTACTTC	CASSLEPGGLQETQYF
NA	TRBV5-1	NA	TRBJ2-1	TGCGCCAGCAACCCAGACAGATACAATGAGCAGTTCTTC	CASNPDRYNEQFF
NA	TRBV14	NA	TRBJ1-4	TGTGCCAGCAGCCAAGAGCTGGGGCTTAATGAAAAACTGTTTTTT	CASSQELGLNEKLFF
TRBD1	TRBV19	NA	TRBJ1-1	TGTGCCAGTAGTGGTAAGGGGGCGATAAGCACTGAAGCTTTCTTT	CASSGKGAISTEAFF
TRBD1	TRBV19	NA	TRBJ2-6	TGTGCCAGTAGTAACAGGGGGTCTGGGGCCAACGTCCTGACTTTC	CASSNRGSGANVLTF
NA	TRBV6-4	once	TRBJ1-5	TGTGCCAGCAGTGCAGTACAGGGTCCCAATCAGCCCCAGCATTTT	CASSAVQGPNQPQHF
NA	TRBV6-5	NA	TRBJ1-2	TGTGCCAGCAGTGTCAGTGCTAACTATGGCTACACCTTC	CASSVSANYGYTF
TRBD1	TRBV5-1	NA	TRBJ2-7	TGCGCCAGCAGCCCGGACAGGGGGCAAGGGGAGCAGTACTTC	CASSPDRGQGEQYF
TRBD2	TRBV7-2	once	TRBJ2-7	TGTGCCAGCAGCCCCCCAGGACTAGCGAGTTACGAGCAGTACTTC	CASSPPGLASYEQYF
TRBD1	TRBV7-3	few	TRBJ1-1	TGTGCCAGCAGCTCGCAGGACAGGGGGGGTACTGAAGCTTTCTTT	CASSSQDRGGTEAFF
TRBD2	TRBV7-9	NA	TRBJ2-7	TGTGCCAGCAGCGAGGAACGACTAGCCTTAGGGGACGAGCAGTACTTC	CASSEERLALGDEQYF
NA	TRBV5-5	NA	TRBJ2-7	TGTGCCAGCAGCTTGGGGAGTAGTCAATCTTACGAGCAGTACTTC	CASSLGSSQSYEQYF
NA	TRBV7-8	NA	TRBJ2-7	TGTGCCAGCAGCTTAGCGGGAGGACAATACGAGCAGTACTTC	CASSLAGGQYEQYF
TRBD2	TRBV30	NA	TRBJ2-3	TGTGCCTGGAGTACTTGGACTAGCGGGGGCACAGATACGCAGTATTTT	CAWSTWTSGGTDTQYF
TRBD1	TRBV28	few	TRBJ1-2	TGTGCCAGCAGTTTGACAGGGAAGACGTATGGCTACACCTTC	CASSLTGKTYGYTF
NA	TRBV15	NA	TRBJ2-5	TGTGCCACCAGCAGAGATTCTCGGGAGACCCAGTACTTC	CATSRDSRETQYF
NA	TRBV5-1	few	TRBJ1-5	TGCGCCAGCAGCTTGGATGACAGTCAGCCCCAGCATTTT	CASSLDDSQPQHF
TRBD2	TRBV5-4	NA	TRBJ2-5	TGTGCCAGCAGCTTGATTAGCGGGAGACTAGGCAGCGGTCGGGGGGCCCAGTACTTC	CASSLISGRLGSGRGAQYF
NA	TRBV27	NA	TRBJ1-3	TGTGCCAGCAGCACAGGCTCTGGAAACACCATATATTTT	CASSTGSGNTIYF
NA	TRBV4-1	NA	TRBJ1-4	TGCGCCAGCAGCCAAGAGAACTCGGGCGGGGGAAGACGTGAAAAACTGTTTTTT	CASSQENSGGGRREKLFF
NA	TRBV30	few	TRBJ2-1	TGTGCCTCCATGTTGCGGCAGGGGCTCCTTCATGAGCAGTTCTTC	CASMLRQGLLHEQFF
NA	TRBV5-1	NA	TRBJ1-2	TGCGCCAGCAGCTTGCAGGGCTATGGCTACACCTTC	CASSLQGYGYTF
NA	TRBV28	NA	TRBJ1-2	TGTGCCAGCAGTTATACTGCAGGGGATGGCTACACCTTC	CASSYTAGDGYTF
NA	TRBV5-1	once	TRBJ2-6	TGCGCCAGCAGCTTGGGACACCCCTCTGGGGCCAACGTCCTGACTTTC	CASSLGHPSGANVLTF
TRBD2	TRBV7-6	NA	TRBJ2-5	TGTGCCAGCACCCTAAGGGCGGGAGAAGAGACCCAGTACTTC	CASTLRAGEETQYF
NA	TRBV18	NA	TRBJ1-2	TGTGCCAGCTCACCACCTCTCCTTAACTATGGCTACACCTTC	CASSPPLLNYGYTF
TRBD2	TRBV5-1	NA	TRBJ2-5	TGCGCCAGCAGCTTGGTAGCGGGGGGCCCGCAAGAGACCCAGTACTTC	CASSLVAGGPQETQYF
TRBD1	TRBV7-9	NA	TRBJ1-5	TGTGCCAGCAGCGCGCGACAGGGCTATCAGCCCCAGCATTTT	CASSARQGYQPQHF
NA	TRBV28	NA	TRBJ1-5	TGTGCCAGCAGTTTCCAGGGCAGGGGCAATCAGCCCCAGCATTTT	CASSFQGRGNQPQHF
NA	TRBV1	NA	TRBJ2-7	TGCACCAGCAGCCAAGGCAGGGGGCACTACGAGCAGTACTTC	CTSSQGRGHYEQYF